Described below is a single TCR beta chain sequence and its context. The data belong to a study of regulatory T cells in long-lasting Graves disease. The time point is: newly diagnosed GD, antithyroid drugs for less than 3 months. With RNA extracted from PBMCs as input, the TCR library was made. Germline loops: CDR1 SGHRS, CDR2 YFSETQ. This CDR3 region has 16 residues. Between the trimmed V and J ends, which lost 4 bases and 1 base, there was a span of 14 bases. For TCR beta, libraries came from iRepertoire HTBI primers and Arm-PCR of CDR3 regions. TCRdb independently ran MiXCR on the multiplex PCR reads; one entry per CDR3 protein. The sample records about 540,000 distinct CDR3 sequences, roughly 13% being singletons. These same records also appear under a second study, on T cells in Graves' hyperthyroidism and ophthalmopathy.

V and J are TRBV5-1 and TRBJ2-2; D tentatively fits TRBD1 or TRBD2 (6 bases each). The sample here was peripheral blood mononuclear cells (PBMCs), taken at new diagnosis, from a patient treated with antithyroid drugs. This receptor was taken from a young man with Graves disease. The CDR3, as DNA: TGCGCCAGCAGCGGGGGGACACCTCGGAACACCGGGGAGCTGTTTTTT. Its translation is CASSGGTPRNTGELFF.